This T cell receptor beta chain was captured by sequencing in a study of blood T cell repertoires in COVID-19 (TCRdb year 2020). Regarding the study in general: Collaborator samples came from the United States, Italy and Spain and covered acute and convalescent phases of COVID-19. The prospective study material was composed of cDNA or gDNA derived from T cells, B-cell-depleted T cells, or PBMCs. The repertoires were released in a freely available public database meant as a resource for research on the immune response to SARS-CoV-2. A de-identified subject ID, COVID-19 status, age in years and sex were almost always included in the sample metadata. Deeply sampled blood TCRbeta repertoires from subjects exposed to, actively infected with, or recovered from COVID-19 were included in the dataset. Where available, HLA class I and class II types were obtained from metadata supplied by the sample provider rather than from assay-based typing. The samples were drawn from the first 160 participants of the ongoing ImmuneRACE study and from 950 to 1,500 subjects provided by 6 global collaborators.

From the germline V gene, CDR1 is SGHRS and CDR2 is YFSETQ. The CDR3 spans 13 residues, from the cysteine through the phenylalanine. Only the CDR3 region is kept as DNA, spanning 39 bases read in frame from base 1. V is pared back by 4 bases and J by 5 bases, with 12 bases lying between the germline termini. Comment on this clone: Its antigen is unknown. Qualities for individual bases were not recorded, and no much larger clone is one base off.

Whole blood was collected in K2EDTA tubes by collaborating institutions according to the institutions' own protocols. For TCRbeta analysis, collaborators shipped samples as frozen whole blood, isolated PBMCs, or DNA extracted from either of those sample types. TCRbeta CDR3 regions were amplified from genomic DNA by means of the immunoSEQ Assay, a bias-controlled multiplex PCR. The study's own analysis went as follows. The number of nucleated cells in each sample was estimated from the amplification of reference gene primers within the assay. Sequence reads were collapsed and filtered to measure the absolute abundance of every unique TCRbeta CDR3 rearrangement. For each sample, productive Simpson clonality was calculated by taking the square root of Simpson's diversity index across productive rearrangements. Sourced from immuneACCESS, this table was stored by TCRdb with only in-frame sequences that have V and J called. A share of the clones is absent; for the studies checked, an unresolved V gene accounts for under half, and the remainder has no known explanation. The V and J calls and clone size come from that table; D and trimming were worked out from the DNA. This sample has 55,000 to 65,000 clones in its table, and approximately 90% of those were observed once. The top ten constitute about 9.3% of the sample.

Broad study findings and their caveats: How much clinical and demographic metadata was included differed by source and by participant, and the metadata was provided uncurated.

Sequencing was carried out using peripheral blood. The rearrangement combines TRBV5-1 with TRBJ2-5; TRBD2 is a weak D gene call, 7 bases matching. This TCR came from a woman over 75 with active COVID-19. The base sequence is TGCGCCAGCAGCCGGTGGGGGGGCGAGACCCAGTACTTC. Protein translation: CASSRWGGETQYF.